Below, one TCR beta chain is given with its context. Its cognate antigen is unknown. The sample is drawn from a study of human T cells and chemical hapten exposure. Study summary: Slight volume differences across pooled libraries mainly accounted for varying per-sample TCR yields. Regarding the study as a whole: High-frequency TCRs, those above 1 in 1000, stayed the same after DPC sensitization.

This CDR3 is 17 amino acids long. V was cut by 0 bases and J by 4 bases, with 15 bases left in between. Germline V lookup: CDR1 LNHNV, CDR2 YYDKDF (reference sequence). TCRdb itself ran the RACE reads through MiXCR, one entry per CDR3 protein. The sample has just over 90,000 distinct CDR3 sequences; about 8.6% are singletons. Time point: healthy volunteer bleed at 2 weeks. The authors' total RNA extraction used unfractionated whole blood. What was sequenced was whole blood. The chain employs TRBV15 and TRBJ2-2, with a weak D call TRBD2 (5 bases). The receptor's source is a female donor in good health. Some clones in this sample may be carry-over from other donors' samples. The CDR3 protein is CATSRDLGRRTTGELFF. As DNA, the CDR3 is TGTGCCACCAGCAGAGATCTAGGCAGGAGGACCACCGGGGAGCTGTTTTTT.